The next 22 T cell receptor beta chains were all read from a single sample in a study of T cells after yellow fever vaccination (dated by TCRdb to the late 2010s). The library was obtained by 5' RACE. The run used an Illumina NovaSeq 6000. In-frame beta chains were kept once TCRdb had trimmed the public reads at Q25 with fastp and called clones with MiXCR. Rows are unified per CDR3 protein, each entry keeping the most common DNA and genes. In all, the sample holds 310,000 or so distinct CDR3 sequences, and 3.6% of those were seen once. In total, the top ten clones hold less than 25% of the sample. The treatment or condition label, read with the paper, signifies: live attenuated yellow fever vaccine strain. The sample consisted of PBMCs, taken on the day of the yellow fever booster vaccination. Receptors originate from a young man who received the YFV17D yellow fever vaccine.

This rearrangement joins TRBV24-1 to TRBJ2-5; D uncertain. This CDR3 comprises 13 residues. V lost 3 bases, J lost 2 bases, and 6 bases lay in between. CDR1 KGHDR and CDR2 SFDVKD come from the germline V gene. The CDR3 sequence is CATSDPGQETQYF. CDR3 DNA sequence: TGTGCCACCAGTGATCCCGGACAAGAGACCCAGTACTTC.

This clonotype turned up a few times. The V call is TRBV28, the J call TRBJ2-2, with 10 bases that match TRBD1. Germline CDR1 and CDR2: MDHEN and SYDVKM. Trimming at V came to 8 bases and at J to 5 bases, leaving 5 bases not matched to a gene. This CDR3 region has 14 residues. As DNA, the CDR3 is TGTGCCAGCTGGGGACAGGGGAAAACCGGGGAGCTGTTTTTT. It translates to CASWGQGKTGELFF.

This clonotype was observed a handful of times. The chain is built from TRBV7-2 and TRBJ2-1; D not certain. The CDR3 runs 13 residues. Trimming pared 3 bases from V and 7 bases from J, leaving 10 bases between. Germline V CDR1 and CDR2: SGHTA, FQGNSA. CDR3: CASSLEFGNEQFF. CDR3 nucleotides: TGTGCCAGCAGCTTGGAATTTGGGAATGAGCAGTTCTTC.

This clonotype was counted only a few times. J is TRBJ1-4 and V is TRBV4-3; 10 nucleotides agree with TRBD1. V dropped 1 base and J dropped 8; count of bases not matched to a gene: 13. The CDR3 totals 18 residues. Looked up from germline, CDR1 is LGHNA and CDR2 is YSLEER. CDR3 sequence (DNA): TGCGCCAGCAGCCAAGCTGGATTTGACAGGGGGCTTGGGGAAAAACTGTTTTTT. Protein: CASSQAGFDRGLGEKLFF.

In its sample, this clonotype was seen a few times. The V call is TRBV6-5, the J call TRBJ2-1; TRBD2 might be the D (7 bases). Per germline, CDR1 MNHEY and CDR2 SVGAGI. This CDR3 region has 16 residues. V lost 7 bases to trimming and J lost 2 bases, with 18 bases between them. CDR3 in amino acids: CASIPLGGGPYNEQFF. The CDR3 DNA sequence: TGTGCCAGCATCCCCTTGGGGGGGGGCCCCTACAATGAGCAGTTCTTC.

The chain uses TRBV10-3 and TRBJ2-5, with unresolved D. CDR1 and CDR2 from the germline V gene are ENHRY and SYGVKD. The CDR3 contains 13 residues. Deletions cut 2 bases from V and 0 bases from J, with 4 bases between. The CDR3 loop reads CAISEGDQETQYF. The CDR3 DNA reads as TGTGCCATCAGTGAGGGGGACCAAGAGACCCAGTACTTC.

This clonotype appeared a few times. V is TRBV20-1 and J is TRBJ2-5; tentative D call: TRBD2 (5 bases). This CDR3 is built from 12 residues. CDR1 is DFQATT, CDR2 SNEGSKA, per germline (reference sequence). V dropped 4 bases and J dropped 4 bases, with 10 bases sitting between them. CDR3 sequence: CSATMAGETQYF. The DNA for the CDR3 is TGCAGTGCTACGATGGCGGGAGAGACCCAGTACTTC.

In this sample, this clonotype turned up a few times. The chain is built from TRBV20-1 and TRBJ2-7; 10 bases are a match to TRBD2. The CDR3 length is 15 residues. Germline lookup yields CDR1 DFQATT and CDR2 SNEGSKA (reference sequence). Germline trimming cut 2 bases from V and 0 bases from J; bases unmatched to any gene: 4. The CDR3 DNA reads TGCAGTGCTAGACTAAGCGGGGGGGTCTCCTACGAGCAGTACTTC. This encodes CSARLSGGVSYEQYF.

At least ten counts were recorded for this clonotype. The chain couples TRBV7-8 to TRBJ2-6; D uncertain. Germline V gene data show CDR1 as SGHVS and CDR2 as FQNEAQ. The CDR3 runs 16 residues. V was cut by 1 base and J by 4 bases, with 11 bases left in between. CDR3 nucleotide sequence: TGTGCCAGCAGCTTAGGATGGGCCACAGGGGCCAACGTCCTGACTTTC. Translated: CASSLGWATGANVLTF.

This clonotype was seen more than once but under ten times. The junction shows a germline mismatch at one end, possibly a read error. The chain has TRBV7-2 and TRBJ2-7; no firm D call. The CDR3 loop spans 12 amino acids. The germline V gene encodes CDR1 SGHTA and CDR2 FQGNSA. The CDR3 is CASTLNGYEQYF. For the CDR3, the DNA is TGTGCCAGCACCTTAAACGGCTACGAGCAGTACTTC.

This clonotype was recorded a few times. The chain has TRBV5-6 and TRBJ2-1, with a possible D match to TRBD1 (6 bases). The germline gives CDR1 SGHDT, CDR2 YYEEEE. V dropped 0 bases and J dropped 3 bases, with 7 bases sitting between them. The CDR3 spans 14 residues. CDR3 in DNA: TGTGCCAGCAGCTTGGACAGGGTCTACAATGAGCAGTTCTTC. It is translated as CASSLDRVYNEQFF.

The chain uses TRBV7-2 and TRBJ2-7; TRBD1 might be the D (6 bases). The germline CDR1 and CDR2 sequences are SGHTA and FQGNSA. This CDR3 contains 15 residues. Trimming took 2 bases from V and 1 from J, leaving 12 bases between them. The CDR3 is CASSLSGHHSYEQYF. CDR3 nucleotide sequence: TGTGCCAGCAGCTTATCGGGACACCATTCCTACGAGCAGTACTTC.

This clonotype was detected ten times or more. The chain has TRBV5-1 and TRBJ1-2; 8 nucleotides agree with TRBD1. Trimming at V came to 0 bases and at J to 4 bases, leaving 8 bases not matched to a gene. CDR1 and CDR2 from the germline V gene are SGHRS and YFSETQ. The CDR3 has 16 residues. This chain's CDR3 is CASSLDTTGGIYGYTF. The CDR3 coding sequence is TGCGCCAGCAGCTTGGATACAACAGGGGGTATCTATGGCTACACCTTC. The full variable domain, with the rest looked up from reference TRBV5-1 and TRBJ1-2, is KAGVTQTPRYLIKTRGQQVTLSCSPISGHRSVSWYQQTPGQGLQFLFEYFSETQRNKGNFPGRFSGRQFSNSRSEMNVSTLELGDSALYLCASSLDTTGGIYGYTFGSGTRLTVV.

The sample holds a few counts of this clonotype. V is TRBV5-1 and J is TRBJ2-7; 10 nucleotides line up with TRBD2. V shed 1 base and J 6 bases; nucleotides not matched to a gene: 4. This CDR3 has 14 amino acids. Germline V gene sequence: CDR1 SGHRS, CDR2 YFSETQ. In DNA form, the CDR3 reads TGCGCCAGCAGCTTGTCAGCGGGGGGGCGCGAGCAGTACTTC. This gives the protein CASSLSAGGREQYF.

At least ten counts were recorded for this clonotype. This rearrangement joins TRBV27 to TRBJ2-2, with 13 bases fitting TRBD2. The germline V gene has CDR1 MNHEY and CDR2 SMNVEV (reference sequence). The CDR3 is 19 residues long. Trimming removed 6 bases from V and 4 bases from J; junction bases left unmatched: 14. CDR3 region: CASSYETSGGTPGTGELFF. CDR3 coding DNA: TGTGCCAGCAGCTATGAGACTAGCGGGGGGACCCCGGGCACCGGGGAGCTGTTTTTT.

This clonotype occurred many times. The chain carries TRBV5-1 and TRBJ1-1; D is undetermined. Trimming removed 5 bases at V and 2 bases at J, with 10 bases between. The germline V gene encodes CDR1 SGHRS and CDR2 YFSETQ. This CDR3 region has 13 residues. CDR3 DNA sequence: TGCGCCAGCAGGTTTTTACAAAACACTGAAGCTTTCTTT. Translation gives CASRFLQNTEAFF. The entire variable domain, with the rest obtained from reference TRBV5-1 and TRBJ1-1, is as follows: KAGVTQTPRYLIKTRGQQVTLSCSPISGHRSVSWYQQTPGQGLQFLFEYFSETQRNKGNFPGRFSGRQFSNSRSEMNVSTLELGDSALYLCASRFLQNTEAFFGQGTRLTVV.

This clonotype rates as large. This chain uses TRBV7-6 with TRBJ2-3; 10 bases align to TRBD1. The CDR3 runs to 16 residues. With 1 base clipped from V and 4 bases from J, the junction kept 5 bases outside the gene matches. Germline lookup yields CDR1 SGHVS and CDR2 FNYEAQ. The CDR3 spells CASSLEGDRGSDTQYF. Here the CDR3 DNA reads TGTGCCAGCAGCTTAGAAGGGGACAGGGGTTCAGATACGCAGTATTTT.

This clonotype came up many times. For the CDR3, the DNA is TGCGCCAGCAGCTTGGCCATCTGGATAGGGATGGACACTGAAGCTTTCTTT. Protein sequence: CASSLAIWIGMDTEAFF. The rearrangement uses TRBV5-1 and TRBJ1-1; no reliable D call. Germline lookup yields CDR1 SGHRS and CDR2 YFSETQ. The V gene lost 0 bases and the J gene lost 3 bases, with 18 bases spanning the gap. CDR3 length: 17 residues. The whole variable domain, remainder taken from reference TRBV5-1 and TRBJ1-1, is KAGVTQTPRYLIKTRGQQVTLSCSPISGHRSVSWYQQTPGQGLQFLFEYFSETQRNKGNFPGRFSGRQFSNSRSEMNVSTLELGDSALYLCASSLAIWIGMDTEAFFGQGTRLTVV.

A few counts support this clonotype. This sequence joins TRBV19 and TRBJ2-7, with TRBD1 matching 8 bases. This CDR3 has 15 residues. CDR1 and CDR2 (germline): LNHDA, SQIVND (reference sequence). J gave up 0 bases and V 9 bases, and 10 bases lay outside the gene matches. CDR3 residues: CASSPGTGISYEQYF. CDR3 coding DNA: TGTGCCAGCAGCCCTGGGACAGGAATCTCCTACGAGCAGTACTTC.

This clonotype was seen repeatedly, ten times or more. The CDR3: CASSPRTSGLSSYNEQFF. The CDR3 DNA reads as TGTGCCAGCAGCCCCCGGACTAGCGGGCTAAGCTCCTACAATGAGCAGTTCTTC. The rearrangement joins TRBV7-9 to TRBJ2-1; 11 nucleotides align to TRBD2. The trim removed 5 bases at V and 0 bases at J, leaving 9 bases unmatched. Per the germline V gene, CDR1 is SEHNR and CDR2 is FQNEAQ (reference sequence). The CDR3 is made up of 18 amino acids.

The CDR3 nucleotides read TGTGCCAGCAGTGAGGATGAATACTATGGCTACACCTTC. This translates into CASSEDEYYGYTF. The chain employs TRBV2 and TRBJ1-2; D remains ambiguous. V was shortened by 3 bases and J by 3 bases, with 8 bases between the two germline ends. Germline V gives CDR1 SNHLY, CDR2 FYNNEI. The CDR3 runs 13 residues.

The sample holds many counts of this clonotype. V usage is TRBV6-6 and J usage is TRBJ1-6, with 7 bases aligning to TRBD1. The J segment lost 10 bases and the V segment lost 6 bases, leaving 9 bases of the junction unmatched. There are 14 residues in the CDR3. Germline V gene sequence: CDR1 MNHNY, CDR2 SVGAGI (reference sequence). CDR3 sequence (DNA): TGTGCCAGCAGGCGGACAGGACAGATCTCACCCCTCCACTTT. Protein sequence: CASRRTGQISPLHF.